The rows below give T cell receptor beta chains drawn from one sample of a study of type 1 regulatory T cells. These TCRs are of unknown antigen specificity. TCRdb redid the calling of the reads with MiXCR, one entry per CDR3 protein. Of 60,000 to 80,000 distinct CDR3 sequences detected, roughly three fifths appear once; the ten largest clones hold 7.6%. The sample taken for sequencing was cultured T cells, either the whole culture or a sorted T cell fraction (not recorded which). These receptors were taken from a human donor in good health. The CDR3 runs from the conserved cysteine through the conserved F or W. The order of the fields is J gene, D gene, clone size, V gene, CDR3 DNA, CDR3 protein. A D gene is named only where the DNA matches it firmly. Size values are once, few and many counts, or a class for expanded clones, and some rows have none.

TRBJ1-6	NA	NA	TRBV9	TGTGCCAGCAGCGTAGCTGGGCAGGGGAGCTTCAATTCACCCCTCCACTTT	CASSVAGQGSFNSPLHF
TRBJ2-1	NA	NA	TRBV20-1	TGCAGTGCTAGTCGGCCACCCCGTGAGCAGTTCTTC	CSASRPPREQFF
TRBJ1-3	TRBD1	NA	TRBV7-9	TGTGCCAGCAGGGGACAGCCTACCGGTGGGAACACCATATATTTT	CASRGQPTGGNTIYF
TRBJ2-3	NA	few	TRBV7-2	TGTGCCAGCAGCCCCACCCGGGCAGGCAGCACAGATACGCAGTATTTT	CASSPTRAGSTDTQYF
TRBJ1-5	NA	few	TRBV6-1	TGTGCCAGCAGTGACTCCGGACGGTGGGGCAATCAGCCCCAGCATTTT	CASSDSGRWGNQPQHF
TRBJ2-5	NA	NA	TRBV24-1	TGTGCCACCAGTGAGCCCCGGGACATCGAGACCCAGTACTTC	CATSEPRDIETQYF
TRBJ1-2	NA	few	TRBV20-1	TGCAGTGCCCTGGACGGTAAAGGGGGCTACACCTTC	CSALDGKGGYTF
TRBJ2-5	TRBD1	NA	TRBV10-3	TGTGCCATCAGTGGGACAGGGGGAGTAGGTTTGGAGACCCAGTACTTC	CAISGTGGVGLETQYF
TRBJ2-3	NA	NA	TRBV10-3	TGTGCCACCCGTTTGGGGGGAAGCACAGATACGCAGTATTTT	CATRLGGSTDTQYF
TRBJ2-7	NA	NA	TRBV4-3	TGCGCCAGCAGCCCACGGACAGACTCCTACGAGCAGTACTTC	CASSPRTDSYEQYF
TRBJ1-1	TRBD1	NA	TRBV19	TGTGCCAGTAATTTCCAGGGGACAGGGGCTGGAGCTTTCTTT	CASNFQGTGAGAFF
TRBJ1-5	NA	NA	TRBV6-5	TGTGCCAGCACCCCCCCGGGGGGAGGGCAGCCCCAGCATTTT	CASTPPGGGQPQHF